This is a list of T cell receptor beta chains from one sample in a study of OX40 agonist ivuxolimab in advanced cancers. Libraries were prepared by immunoSEQ multiplex PCR; TCRdb keeps only in-frame clonotypes and omits some of them. The sample has about 77,000 clones, about four fifths seen once. Material: CD4+ or CD8+ T cells sorted from blood, obtained in a trial of the OX40 agonist ivuxolimab. All receptors come from an adult with an advanced solid tumor such as melanoma, head and neck, liver or kidney cancer. CDR3s include the opening cysteine and the closing phenylalanine or tryptophan. A D gene is named only where the DNA matches it firmly. Where a row states a size, it is once, few, many or the class of an expanded clone; other rows omit it.

d_call	v_call	j_call	clone_size	cdr3_aa	cdr3_nt
.	TRBV5-1	TRBJ2-6	.	CASSLEGLGTGANVLTF	TGCGCCAGCAGCTTGGAGGGGCTGGGTACTGGGGCCAACGTCCTGACTTTC
.	TRBV14	TRBJ1-1	.	CASSRTAFSLEAFF	TGTGCCAGCAGTCGGACAGCATTTAGTTTGGAAGCTTTCTTT
.	TRBV19	TRBJ2-2	few	CASMVGVPAGELFF	TGTGCCAGTATGGTCGGGGTCCCAGCCGGGGAGCTGTTTTTT
.	TRBV27	TRBJ2-7	.	CASRPAAWTVSYEQYF	TGTGCCAGCAGGCCGGCGGCGTGGACAGTCTCCTACGAGCAGTACTTC
.	TRBV2	TRBJ2-3	.	CASTGQLTDTQYF	TGTGCCAGCACGGGGCAGCTCACAGATACGCAGTATTTT
TRBD2	TRBV6-5	TRBJ2-1	.	CASRTSGEIYNEQFF	TGTGCCAGCCGGACTAGCGGAGAGATCTACAATGAGCAGTTCTTC
.	TRBV20-1	TRBJ1-1	few	CSARDQYEAFF	TGCAGTGCTAGGGATCAATATGAAGCTTTCTTT
TRBD1	TRBV18	TRBJ2-2	.	CASPRPRGNAGELFF	TGTGCCAGCCCCAGGCCCAGGGGGAACGCCGGGGAGCTGTTTTTT
TRBD1	TRBV14	TRBJ1-6	.	CASSQEGRGLSPLHF	TGTGCCAGCAGCCAAGAAGGCAGGGGGCTCTCACCCCTCCACTTT
TRBD1	TRBV6-5	TRBJ1-2	.	CASRTLQGLGYTF	TGTGCCAGCAGAACCCTACAGGGGCTTGGCTACACCTTC
.	TRBV5-4	TRBJ1-1	.	CASSLYRDTEAFF	TGTGCCAGCAGCTTATACAGGGACACTGAAGCTTTCTTT
.	TRBV28	TRBJ2-2	once	CAGLGSTGELFF	TGTGCCGGCTTGGGAAGCACCGGGGAGCTGTTTTTT
TRBD2	TRBV7-2	TRBJ2-3	few	CASSLASGADTQYF	TGTGCCAGCAGCTTAGCGAGCGGGGCAGATACGCAGTATTTT
.	TRBV19	TRBJ1-3	.	CASSIVGRFSGNTIYF	TGTGCCAGTAGTATAGTTGGTCGGTTCTCTGGAAACACCATATATTTT
.	TRBV30	TRBJ2-5	.	CAWSVGGVGLETQYF	TGTGCCTGGAGTGTAGGTGGGGTCGGTTTAGAGACCCAGTACTTC
.	TRBV2	TRBJ1-5	.	CASTKGPPRVQPQHF	TGTGCCAGCACAAAGGGGCCGCCCAGGGTCCAGCCCCAGCATTTT
.	TRBV6-1	TRBJ1-2	.	CASSLMDGYGYTF	TGTGCCAGCAGCCTTATGGACGGCTATGGCTACACCTTC
TRBD2	TRBV11-2	TRBJ2-3	.	CASSLNLAGDGDTQYF	TGTGCCAGCAGCTTAAATCTAGCGGGAGACGGGGATACGCAGTATTTT
.	TRBV6-6	TRBJ2-5	.	CASSYPEFSETQYF	TGTGCCAGCAGTTACCCGGAGTTCTCAGAGACCCAGTACTTC
TRBD1	TRBV9	TRBJ2-2	.	CASSVEGQGAGNTGELFF	TGTGCCAGCAGCGTAGAGGGACAGGGGGCGGGGAACACCGGGGAGCTGTTTTTT
TRBD1	TRBV19	TRBJ1-2	.	CASSLGGASYGYTF	TGTGCCAGTAGTCTAGGGGGCGCGAGCTATGGCTACACCTTC
.	TRBV6-5	TRBJ1-6	.	CASSRPRSYNSPLHF	TGTGCCAGCAGTCGGCCCCGATCCTATAATTCACCCCTCCACTTT
TRBD1	TRBV6-1	TRBJ1-5	.	CASSGPGQGSNQPQHF	TGTGCCAGCAGTGGCCCGGGACAGGGAAGCAATCAGCCCCAGCATTTT
.	TRBV2	TRBJ1-5	few	CATRGRTNQPQHF	TGTGCCACTAGGGGACGTACTAATCAGCCCCAGCATTTT
TRBD1	TRBV19	TRBJ1-1	.	CASSRQGRTEAFF	TGTGCCAGTAGTCGACAGGGCAGAACTGAAGCTTTCTTT
.	TRBV6-6	TRBJ1-1	.	CASSYRRGAEAFF	TGTGCCAGCAGTTACCGTAGGGGTGCTGAAGCTTTCTTT
.	TRBV15	TRBJ2-4	.	CATSNQNIQYF	TGTGCCACCAGCAACCAAAACATTCAGTACTTC
TRBD1	TRBV28	TRBJ1-2	.	CASSGGQGWDGYTF	TGTGCCAGCAGTGGCGGACAGGGATGGGACGGCTACACCTTC
TRBD1	TRBV5-5	TRBJ1-3	few	CASSSGTGIFLSGNTIYF	TGTGCCAGCAGTTCCGGGACAGGAATTTTCCTCTCTGGAAACACCATATATTTT
TRBD2	TRBV4-1	TRBJ2-7	.	CASSQDVAESGGALEQYF	TGCGCCAGCAGCCAAGATGTGGCAGAGAGCGGGGGGGCCCTCGAGCAGTACTTC
TRBD1	TRBV19	TRBJ1-1	.	CASTQWDRRNTEAFF	TGTGCCAGTACCCAGTGGGACAGACGGAACACTGAAGCTTTCTTT
TRBD1	TRBV9	TRBJ2-1	.	CASSVGQGGRNNEQFF	TGTGCCAGCAGCGTAGGACAGGGGGGTCGGAACAATGAGCAGTTCTTC
TRBD1	TRBV18	TRBJ2-3	once	CASSPGQGPDTQYF	TGTGCCAGCTCACCGGGACAGGGTCCAGATACGCAGTATTTT
.	TRBV19	TRBJ2-7	.	CASSLDTGTRVGEQYF	TGTGCCAGTAGCTTAGACACTGGGACTCGGGTAGGCGAGCAGTACTTC
TRBD2	TRBV12-5	TRBJ2-5	.	CASGLVPGAGVLLAEETQYF	TGTGCTAGTGGTTTGGTACCGGGGGCCGGGGTGTTACTAGCGGAAGAGACCCAGTACTTC
.	TRBV19	TRBJ2-7	.	CASSIDHGVGGVEQYF	TGTGCCAGTAGTATAGATCATGGGGTTGGAGGGGTCGAGCAGTACTTC
TRBD2	TRBV2	TRBJ2-5	few	CASSDTSGRKETQYF	TGTGCCAGCAGTGATACTAGCGGGAGAAAGGAGACCCAGTACTTC
.	TRBV28	TRBJ1-1	.	CASSGSLNTEAFF	TGTGCCAGCAGTGGAAGCTTGAACACTGAAGCTTTCTTT
.	TRBV6-5	TRBJ2-5	.	CASSTRGTGEQYF	TGTGCCAGCAGTACCCGGGGGACTGGAGAGCAGTACTTC
.	TRBV28	TRBJ1-2	few	CAITRQGTNYGYTF	TGTGCCATCACCCGACAAGGGACTAACTATGGCTACACCTTC
TRBD1	TRBV6-1	TRBJ1-1	.	CASGDRGQTEAFF	TGTGCCAGCGGAGACAGGGGGCAAACTGAAGCTTTCTTT
TRBD2	TRBV7-2	TRBJ2-1	.	CASSGGPGNEQFF	TGTGCCAGCTCGGGAGGGCCAGGTAATGAGCAGTTCTTC
TRBD1	TRBV10-3	TRBJ2-5	.	CAISESTGDATQYF	TGTGCCATCAGTGAGTCGACAGGGGACGCGACCCAGTACTTC
.	TRBV7-2	TRBJ1-2	few	CASSVRTSNYGYTF	TGTGCCAGCAGCGTAAGGACGAGTAACTATGGCTACACCTTC
TRBD2	TRBV7-2	TRBJ2-1	.	CASSPSGTSAYNEQFF	TGTGCCAGCAGCCCATCCGGGACTAGCGCCTACAATGAGCAGTTCTTC
.	TRBV7-2	TRBJ2-7	.	CASSFSPWDTGSEQYF	TGTGCCAGCAGCTTCTCACCATGGGACACGGGAAGCGAGCAGTACTTC